This entry lists 13 T cell receptor beta chains sequenced from one sample in a study of blood T cell repertoires in COVID-19. Produced via immunoSEQ multiplex PCR; TCRdb's table is partial and in-frame only. This repertoire shows about 110,000 clones, over 75% found once; its top ten account for about 3.8%. Input material: peripheral blood. The receptors stem from a woman in her seventies with acute or convalescent COVID-19.

The rearrangement links TRBV27 to TRBJ1-6; TRBD1 aligns across 9 bases. From germline, CDR1 is MNHEY and CDR2 SMNVEV (reference sequence). The CDR3 has 17 amino acids. Unmatched junction bases numbered 14, after V lost 6 bases and J lost 8 bases. CDR3 DNA sequence: TGTGCCAGCAGATTACGGGACAGGGAGAGCAATCATTCACCCCTCCACTTT. Translation gives CASRLRDRESNHSPLHF.

This sequence joins TRBV5-1 and TRBJ2-5; a weak D match, TRBD1 (6 bases). This CDR3 has 15 amino acids. The V end lost 0 bases, the J end lost 2 bases, and 11 bases lay between the germline ends. Per germline, CDR1 SGHRS and CDR2 YFSETQ. CDR3 amino acids: CASSLGDIRQETQYF. Written as DNA, the CDR3 is TGCGCCAGCAGCTTGGGGGACATCCGGCAAGAGACCCAGTACTTC.

The chain is built from TRBV29-1 and TRBJ1-2; TRBD1 aligns across 8 bases. The germline V gene encodes CDR1 SQVTM and CDR2 ANQGSEA. The CDR3 totals 11 residues. CDR3 in DNA: TGCGGCGCAGGACAGGGCTATGGCTACACCTTC. Amino acids: CGAGQGYGYTF. Drawing the rest from reference TRBV29-1 and TRBJ1-2, the complete variable domain is SAVISQKPSRDICQRGTSLTIQCQVDSQVTMMFWYRQQPGQSLTLIATANQGSEATYESGFVIDKFPISRPNLTFSTLTVSNMSPEDSSIYLCGAGQGYGYTFGSGTRLTVV.

V gene TRBV6-6 combines with J gene TRBJ1-6; 7 positions agree with TRBD1. Germline values: CDR1 MNHNY, CDR2 SVGAGI (reference sequence). The V gene end was trimmed by 7 bases and the J gene end by 6 bases; junction bases not matched to a gene: 3. CDR3 size: 13 residues. The CDR3 DNA sequence: TGTGCCAGCACCGGGACAGCTAATTCACCCCTCCACTTT. This encodes CASTGTANSPLHF.

The V gene is TRBV28, the J gene TRBJ2-3; D might be TRBD2 (5 bases). V was pared by 3 bases and J by 4 bases, with 14 bases between. CDR1 is MDHEN and CDR2 is SYDVKM in the germline V gene. This CDR3 region has 15 residues. The CDR3 DNA reads as TGTGCCAGCAGTTTGCCCGAGGAGGTCCCAGATACGCAGTATTTT. Protein sequence: CASSLPEEVPDTQYF.

This rearrangement joins TRBV28 to TRBJ1-2; a possible D gene is TRBD1 (6 bases). The CDR3 extends over 17 amino acids. Trimming stripped 4 bases from V and 8 bases from J, with 26 bases between. The germline V gene encodes CDR1 MDHEN and CDR2 SYDVKM. CDR3 residues: CASSSPTLSTGDRGYTF. DNA for the CDR3: TGTGCCAGCAGTTCACCCACACTCTCGACAGGCGACAGGGGCTACACCTTC.

J is TRBJ2-2 and V is TRBV19, with 8 bases fitting TRBD2. The CDR3 spans 15 residues. Germline lookup yields CDR1 LNHDA and CDR2 SQIVND (reference sequence). V was clipped by 6 bases and J by 5 bases; unmatched bases: 8. The CDR3 is CASRTGTRGTGELFF. Written as DNA, the CDR3 is TGTGCCAGTAGGACCGGGACTAGAGGTACCGGGGAGCTGTTTTTT.

The rearrangement links TRBV9 to TRBJ2-1; TRBD1 agrees at 12 bases. Germline CDR1 is SGDLS and CDR2 is YYNGEE. With 4 bases clipped from V and 7 bases from J, the junction kept 12 bases outside the gene matches. The CDR3 extends over 17 amino acids. In DNA, the CDR3 is TGTGCCAGCAGCCGGCCCCAGGGGACAGGGGGCTTAAATGAGCAGTTCTTC. The encoded protein is CASSRPQGTGGLNEQFF.

The V gene is TRBV3-1 (or the pseudogene TRBV3-2), the J gene TRBJ1-2, with D maybe TRBD1 (6 bases). Germline CDR1 and CDR2: LGHDT and YNNKEL (reference sequence). The CDR3 is 17 residues long. Between the trimmed V and J ends, which lost 0 bases and 8 bases, there was a span of 22 bases. Here the CDR3 reads CASSQEMAGAGIGGYTF. The CDR3 nucleotides read TGTGCCAGCAGCCAAGAAATGGCAGGGGCGGGTATAGGAGGCTACACCTTC.

The chain recombines TRBV6-1 with TRBJ2-7, with 9 bases that match TRBD2. Germline V gene sequence: CDR1 MNHNS, CDR2 SASEGT. With 6 bases clipped from V and 7 bases from J, the junction kept 10 bases outside the gene matches. CDR3 size: 14 residues. This chain's CDR3 is CASSRLAALGEQYF. The CDR3 region has the DNA TGTGCCAGCAGCCGACTAGCGGCGTTGGGAGAGCAGTACTTC.

V and J are TRBV7-2 and TRBJ1-2; a possible D gene is TRBD1 (5 bases). CDR1 and CDR2 from the germline V gene are SGHTA and FQGNSA. The germline V and J ends were trimmed by 5 bases and 2 bases, with 15 bases remaining between them. This CDR3 region has 15 residues. CDR3 in amino acids: CASSTLWGVNYGYTF. The CDR3 nucleotides are TGTGCCAGCAGCACCCTCTGGGGGGTCAACTATGGCTACACCTTC.

The chain is built from TRBV27 and TRBJ1-6, with D perhaps TRBD1 (6 bases). The CDR3 sequence is 14 residues long. Trimming removed 5 bases at V and 7 bases at J, with 12 bases between. Per germline, CDR1 MNHEY and CDR2 SMNVEV (reference sequence). Written as DNA, the CDR3 is TGTGCCAGCAGTAGGGGGTTCACGAATTCACCCCTCCACTTT. It translates to CASSRGFTNSPLHF.

The rearrangement joins TRBV6-5 to TRBJ2-7, with 9 bases matching TRBD1. This CDR3 region has 16 residues. V lost 2 bases to trimming and J lost 4 bases; unmatched junction nucleotides: 9. Germline V gives CDR1 MNHEY, CDR2 SVGAGI. This CDR3 is CASSYGPGQGAYEQYF. In nucleotides, the CDR3 is TGTGCCAGCAGTTACGGCCCGGGACAGGGAGCATACGAGCAGTACTTC.